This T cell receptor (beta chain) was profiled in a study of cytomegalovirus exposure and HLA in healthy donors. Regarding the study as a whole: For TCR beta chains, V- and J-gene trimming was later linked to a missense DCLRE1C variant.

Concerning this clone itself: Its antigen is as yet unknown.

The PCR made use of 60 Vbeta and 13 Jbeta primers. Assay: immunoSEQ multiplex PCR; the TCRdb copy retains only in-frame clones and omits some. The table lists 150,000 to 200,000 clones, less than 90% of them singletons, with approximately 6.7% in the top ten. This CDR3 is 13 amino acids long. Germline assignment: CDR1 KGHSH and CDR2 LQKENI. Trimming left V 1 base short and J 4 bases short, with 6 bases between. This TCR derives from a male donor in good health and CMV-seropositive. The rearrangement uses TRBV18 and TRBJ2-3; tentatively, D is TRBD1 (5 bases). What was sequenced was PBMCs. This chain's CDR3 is CASSPQQADTQYF. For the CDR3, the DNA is TGTGCCAGCTCACCACAACAGGCAGATACGCAGTATTTT.